This T cell receptor beta chain was recorded in a study of Graves' ophthalmopathy and Graves' hyperthyroidism. Presentation of ophthalmopathy in the donors involved moderate-to-severe activity, CAS ≥3, NOSPECS ≥4 and a duration under 3 months. CDR3 regions of TCR beta were amplified from RNA transcripts. RT-PCR in the first round used HTBI primers; a second-round multiplex PCR followed. TCRdb itself ran the multiplex PCR reads through MiXCR, one entry per CDR3 protein. The data show approximately 210,000 distinct CDR3 sequences, less than 30% seen once. This sequence was found in a man between 45 and 60 years old with Graves' ophthalmopathy. Input material: peripheral blood.

The CDR3 nucleotides read TGTGCCACCAGTGATTCAGCAGGGGCGAGGGAGCAGTACTTC. Amino acids: CATSDSAGAREQYF. This sequence joins TRBV24-1 and TRBJ2-7; D is possibly TRBD1 (6 bases). CDR1 and CDR2 (germline): KGHDR, SFDVKD. V was shortened by 2 bases and J by 7 bases, with 14 bases between the two germline ends. There are 14 residues in the CDR3.